The 21 T cell receptor beta chains given below trace back to one sample, sequenced in a study of blood T cells in healthy people across ages. A second PCR of roughly 7 to 11 cycles used a sample-barcoded 5' primer and a J-beta primer mix. TCRdb analysed the 5' RACE reads with MiXCR anew, one entry per CDR3 protein. The sample consists of about 280,000 distinct CDR3 sequences, around 27% of them appearing once. Sequenced input: blood. These receptors were collected from a woman between 70 and 85 years old in good health.

This chain connects TRBV28 to TRBJ1-4; D gene unclear. V lost 7 bases, J lost 6 bases, and 9 bases lay in between. The germline V gene encodes CDR1 MDHEN and CDR2 SYDVKM. The length of the CDR3 is 12 residues. The CDR3: CASTSGDEKLFF. DNA for the CDR3: TGTGCCAGCACTTCCGGGGATGAAAAACTGTTTTTT.

This clonotype has only a few counts. The genes are TRBV12-3 or TRBV12-4 and TRBJ2-2; D is unresolved. This CDR3 is 12 amino acids long. V was shortened by 5 bases and J by 7 bases, with 8 bases between the two germline ends. CDR3 protein: CASSAMGGELFF. DNA for the CDR3: TGTGCCAGCAGTGCGATGGGCGGGGAGCTGTTTTTT.

This rearrangement joins TRBV5-1 to TRBJ1-6; D may be TRBD1 (5 bases). There are 15 residues in the CDR3. Looked up from germline, CDR1 is SGHRS and CDR2 is YFSETQ. The germline V and J ends were trimmed by 1 base and 14 bases, with 19 bases remaining between them. This CDR3 is CASSLRIDGGSSLHF. The CDR3, as DNA: TGCGCCAGCAGCTTGAGGATTGACGGGGGGTCATCCCTCCACTTT.

This chain links TRBV5-1 with TRBJ2-5, with TRBD2 as a possible D gene (6 bases). CDR3 length equals 15 residues. The germline gives CDR1 SGHRS, CDR2 YFSETQ. The V end lost 3 bases, the J end lost 5 bases, and 17 bases lay between the germline ends. In DNA form, the CDR3 reads TGCGCCAGCAGCTGGGATCCGGGACTTGAGGAGACCCAGTACTTC. As protein: CASSWDPGLEETQYF. The whole variable domain, filled in from reference TRBV5-1 and TRBJ2-5, reads KAGVTQTPRYLIKTRGQQVTLSCSPISGHRSVSWYQQTPGQGLQFLFEYFSETQRNKGNFPGRFSGRQFSNSRSEMNVSTLELGDSALYLCASSWDPGLEETQYFGPGTRLLVL.

The chain couples TRBV29-1 to TRBJ2-3; 8 nucleotides match TRBD1. Germline V gene data show CDR1 as SQVTM and CDR2 as ANQGSEA. Losses at the gene ends were 3 bases for V and 2 bases for J; bases not matched to a gene: 10. The CDR3 sequence is 16 residues long. CDR3 in amino acids: CSVDAHDRGNTDTQYF. CDR3 sequence (DNA): TGCAGCGTTGACGCTCACGACAGGGGTAACACAGATACGCAGTATTTT.

V is TRBV20-1 and J is TRBJ2-3; D remains unclear. The ends were cut back, 1 base at V and 2 bases at J, with 7 bases in the middle. CDR1 is DFQATT, CDR2 SNEGSKA, per germline (reference sequence). The length of the CDR3 is 13 residues. In DNA form, the CDR3 reads TGCAGTGCTAGAGGTGAATCCACAGATACGCAGTATTTT. This sequence encodes CSARGESTDTQYF.

This clonotype was picked up a small number of times. The chain uses TRBV4-1 and TRBJ2-5, with D perhaps TRBD2 (5 bases). V gave up 1 base and J gave up 4 bases, with 16 bases separating them. The CDR3 has 16 amino acids. CDR1 and CDR2 (germline): MGHRA, YSYEKL. The CDR3 DNA reads TGCGCCAGCAGCCAAGGATCGCGGGTACGGGGAGAGACCCAGTACTTC. It encodes CASSQGSRVRGETQYF.

Concerning this clonotype: With a much larger clone just one base away, this may be a read error. This chain connects TRBV29-1 to TRBJ2-5, with D perhaps assigned TRBD1 or TRBD2 (5 bases each). Trimming took off 3 bases at V and 3 bases at J, with 5 bases between the two ends. There are 11 residues in the CDR3. Germline V gene data show CDR1 as SQVTM and CDR2 as ANQGSEA. The CDR3 is CSVEGEETQYF. In DNA, the CDR3 is TGCAGCGTTGAGGGGGAAGAGACCCAGTACTTC.

This chain connects TRBV20-1 to TRBJ1-1, with TRBD1 matching over 12 bases. The CDR3 totals 16 residues. Per the germline V gene, CDR1 is DFQATT and CDR2 is SNEGSKA (reference sequence). J gave up 10 bases and V 6 bases, and 18 bases lay outside the gene matches. DNA of the CDR3: TGCAGTGCCGATAAACCGGGACAGGGGGCGCAAAATGGAGCTTTCTTT. Translation gives CSADKPGQGAQNGAFF.

This clonotype was seen only a few times. The rearrangement uses TRBV5-1 and TRBJ2-2; D possibly corresponds to TRBD1 (6 bases). V was shortened by 2 bases and J by 4 bases, with 12 bases between the two germline ends. Germline CDR1 is SGHRS and CDR2 is YFSETQ. The CDR3 consists of 15 residues. The CDR3 spells CASSFNRAGTGELFF. In DNA, the CDR3 is TGCGCCAGCAGCTTTAACAGGGCTGGCACCGGGGAGCTGTTTTTT.

There are a few counts of this clonotype. This chain links TRBV20-1 with TRBJ2-5; 9 nucleotides match TRBD1. The CDR3 length is 14 residues. Germline loops: CDR1 DFQATT, CDR2 SNEGSKA (reference sequence). Trimming at V came to 4 bases and at J to 4 bases, leaving 7 bases not matched to a gene. CDR3 nucleotide sequence: TGCAGTGCTATTGGGACAGGGTCAAGAGAGACCCAGTACTTC. It translates to CSAIGTGSRETQYF.

This clonotype was recorded a few times. This chain joins TRBV29-1 and TRBJ2-3, with 13 bases matching TRBD2. This CDR3 has 15 amino acids. J gave up 2 bases and V 6 bases, and 5 bases lay outside the gene matches. The germline V gene has CDR1 SQVTM and CDR2 ANQGSEA. Here the CDR3 reads CSVTSGRGITDTQYF. The CDR3, as DNA: TGCAGCGTAACTAGCGGGAGGGGCATCACAGATACGCAGTATTTT.

This clonotype has only a few counts. The chain carries TRBV7-9 and TRBJ1-1; no clear D. Per the germline V gene, CDR1 is SEHNR and CDR2 is FQNEAQ (reference sequence). The CDR3 sequence is 13 residues long. The V end lost 5 bases, the J end lost 4 bases, and 11 bases lay between the germline ends. The chain's CDR3 is CASSPRSSTEAFF. The CDR3 nucleotides are TGTGCCAGCAGCCCGAGGTCTTCCACTGAAGCTTTCTTT.

The V gene is TRBV5-1, the J gene TRBJ2-1; perhaps TRBD2 as D (5 bases). The ends were cut back, 0 bases at V and 2 bases at J, with 12 bases in the middle. The CDR3 spans 16 residues. The V gene's germline CDR1 is SGHRS and CDR2 YFSETQ. The CDR3 DNA reads as TGCGCCAGCAGCTTGGGCCTGGCGCGGGCCTACAATGAGCAGTTCTTC. Translation: CASSLGLARAYNEQFF.

This clonotype has just a few counts. This sequence joins TRBV6-1 and TRBJ2-5; 7 positions match TRBD1. Gene TRBJ2-7 matches the end of the DNA better, so the J call may be wrong. The germline gives CDR1 MNHNS, CDR2 SASEGT. This CDR3 comprises 15 residues. The CDR3 region is CASSAGQQLPYEQYF. The CDR3 DNA sequence: TGTGCCAGCAGTGCGGGACAGCAGCTTCCCTACGAGCAGTACTTC.

This clonotype was seen more than once but under ten times. A read error may explain this, as a much larger clone is one base away. The chain employs TRBV5-1 and TRBJ2-1; D gene unclear. CDR1 is SGHRS and CDR2 is YFSETQ in the germline V gene. The V gene lost 0 bases and the J gene lost 5 bases, with 3 bases spanning the gap. The CDR3 length is 12 residues. The CDR3 region is CASSLEHNEQFF. The CDR3 region has the DNA TGCGCCAGCAGCTTGGAACACAATGAGCAGTTCTTC.

The chain couples TRBV3-1 to TRBJ2-1; 9 bases fit TRBD1. The end of the DNA fits TRBJ2-5 better, so the J call may be wrong. Germline CDR1 reads LGHDT; CDR2 reads YNNKEL (reference sequence). This CDR3 is built from 16 residues. Here the CDR3 reads CASSLPKWDREETQYF. DNA for the CDR3: TGTGCCAGCAGCCTCCCTAAGTGGGACAGGGAAGAGACCCAGTACTTC.

This clonotype was counted many times. The rearrangement joins TRBV7-2 to TRBJ2-7, with D perhaps matching TRBD1 or TRBD2 (5 bases each). This CDR3 has 13 amino acids. V lost 3 bases and J lost 6, with 12 bases in between. From germline, CDR1 is SGHTA and CDR2 FQGNSA. The CDR3 protein is CASSFGGVGEQYF. CDR3 nucleotides: TGTGCCAGCAGCTTTGGGGGAGTGGGCGAGCAGTACTTC.

Comments on this clonotype: One base away lies a much larger clone, so this may be a sequencing read error. The chain couples TRBV5-1 to TRBJ2-7, with D perhaps being TRBD1 or TRBD2 (5 bases each). The J call may be faulty, since TRBJ2-1 better matches the DNA end. Germline values: CDR1 SGHRS, CDR2 YFSETQ. This CDR3 has 14 residues. The CDR3 reads CACSLPGPPYEQFF. DNA of the CDR3: TGCGCCTGCAGCCTACCGGGACCCCCATATGAGCAGTTCTTC.

This clonotype showed up just a few times. The genes are TRBV6-2 or TRBV6-3 and TRBJ2-7; D gene unclear. The J call is uncertain, as TRBJ2-1 better fits the DNA end. This CDR3 is 12 amino acids long. Germline loops: CDR1 MNHEY, CDR2 SVGEGT. The CDR3 nucleotides are TGTGCCAGCAGTTACACATACAATGAGCAGTTCTTC. Protein sequence: CASSYTYNEQFF.

The V call is TRBV18, the J call TRBJ1-1; TRBD1 agrees at 8 bases. CDR1 is KGHSH, CDR2 LQKENI, per germline. This CDR3 has 11 amino acids. V gave up 6 bases and J gave up 11 bases; unmatched junction bases: 5. This CDR3 is CASSPDREAFF. The CDR3 nucleotides read TGTGCCAGCTCCCCGGACAGGGAGGCTTTCTTT. The full variable domain, rest sourced from reference TRBV18 and TRBJ1-1, is NAGVMQNPRHLVRRRGQEARLRCSPMKGHSHVYWYRQLPEEGLKFMVYLQKENIIDESGMPKERFSAEFPKEGPSILRIQQVVRGDSAAYFCASSPDREAFFGQGTRLTVV.